The source of this T cell receptor beta chain is a study of Ad26.COV2.S vaccination and SARS-CoV-2 variants. General study findings and limits: The placebo group had lower spike-specific TCR breadth than the vaccine recipients did. TCR breadth and depth analyses may have underestimated total T cell responses.

For this clone: Its target is not known.

The V end was cut by 3 bases, the J end by 5 bases, with 15 bases between. Germline V gene lookup returns CDR1 SGDLS and CDR2 YYNGEE. This CDR3 region has 16 residues. The treatment here: about 20 received Ad26.COV2.S at low or high dose, single or two shots; about 5 received placebo; per-sample allocation not given. Collection of samples fell on day 63 after the first vaccine or placebo injection. Whoever gave the sample was an adult aged 18-55 years in Boston. Ad26.COV2.S expressed prefusion-stabilized spike from the original Wuhan strain. TCRdb keeps only in-frame clones here, not all; method: immunoSEQ multiplex PCR. The repertoire consists of roughly 420,000 clones, with roughly 90% occurring once and the leading ten covering 3.6%.

The TCR sequence derives from a person aged 18-65 years who received the Ad26.COV2.S COVID-19 vaccine or a placebo. The rearrangement joins TRBV9 to TRBJ1-6, with a tentative D call TRBD1 (6 bases). This sample comprised peripheral blood, obtained in a trial of Ad26.COV2.S vaccine versus placebo. The CDR3 spells CASSASGGADNSPLHF. CDR3 coding DNA: TGTGCCAGCAGCGCTAGTGGGGGGGCAGATAATTCACCCCTCCACTTT.